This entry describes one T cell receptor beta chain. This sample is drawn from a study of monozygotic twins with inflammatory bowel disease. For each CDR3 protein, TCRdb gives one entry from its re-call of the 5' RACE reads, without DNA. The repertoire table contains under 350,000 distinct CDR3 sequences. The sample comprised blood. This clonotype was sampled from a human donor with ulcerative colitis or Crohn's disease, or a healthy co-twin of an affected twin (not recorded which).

CDR3 sequence: CASSRQRGSYNEQFF. The chain combines TRBV7-2 with TRBJ2-1; with no DNA, the TCRdb D assignment of TRBD1 cannot be verified. The CDR3 has 15 residues. The germline gives CDR1 SGHTA, CDR2 FQGNSA.